This T cell receptor (beta chain) was sequenced for a study of cytomegalovirus exposure and HLA in healthy donors. The data were produced by immunoSEQ multiplex PCR, yet TCRdb's version contains in-frame clones alone and is incomplete. This table has under 250,000 clones, around 87% appearing once. Germline-derived CDR1 and CDR2 are SGHRS and YFSETQ. This CDR3 is built from 15 residues. Trimming pared 0 bases from V and 4 bases from J, leaving 13 bases between. This chain uses TRBV5-1 with TRBJ1-1, with D hard to call. The TCR was taken from a man aged 18 to 30 in good health and CMV-seronegative. Sequencing was carried out using PBMCs. The CDR3 here is CASSLGVMESTEAFF. CDR3 DNA sequence: TGCGCCAGCAGCTTGGGAGTAATGGAGAGCACTGAAGCTTTCTTT.